Following are 16 T cell receptor beta chains from one sample sequenced in a study of CD8+CD57+ T cells in acquired aplastic anemia. CDR3 and TCR beta VDJ profiling relied on a genomic DNA template. A single record per CDR3 protein comes from TCRdb applying MiXCR to the reads. This table has 250,000 or so distinct CDR3 sequences, about 44% appearing once. In patients chosen for sequencing, flow cytometry had shown CD8+CD57+ cell expansion. Sequencing was done on a sample of sorted CD4+, CD8+, or CD8+CD57+ T cells (not recorded which) from PBMCs. The receptors originated from a human donor with aplastic anemia.

The J gene is TRBJ1-6, the V gene TRBV7-2; 7 bases agree with TRBD1. The CDR3 contains 15 residues. Looked up from germline, CDR1 is SGHTA and CDR2 is FQGNSA. Trimming at V came to 5 bases and at J to 8 bases, leaving 9 bases not matched to a gene. CDR3 region: CASSPRAGGDSPLHF. The CDR3 nucleotides are TGTGCCAGCAGCCCCCGGGCAGGGGGGGATTCACCCCTCCACTTT.

This chain links TRBV7-2 with TRBJ2-7; 9 nucleotides align to TRBD1. Per the germline V gene, CDR1 is SGHTA and CDR2 is FQGNSA. CDR3 length: 14 amino acids. V was pared by 6 bases and J by 11 bases, with 14 bases of the junction left unmatched. The CDR3 sequence is CASSVGQGFGTEYF. The CDR3 region has the DNA TGTGCCAGCAGTGTGGGACAGGGATTCGGTACGGAGTACTTC.

About this clonotype: One end of the junction fails to match germline, which may point to a read error. The CDR3: CASSPLVRENTEAFF. The CDR3 nucleotides read TGTGCCAGCAGCCCCCTGGTAAGAGAGAACACTGAAGCTTTCTTT. The chain has TRBV5-1 and TRBJ1-1, with D unclear. Germline V gives CDR1 SGHRS, CDR2 YFSETQ. There are 15 residues in the CDR3.

The table lists this clonotype with many counts. V is TRBV15 and J is TRBJ1-5; TRBD1 matches 7 bases. CDR3 length: 16 amino acids. CDR1 is LNHNV and CDR2 is YYDKDF in the germline V gene (reference sequence). With 3 bases clipped from V and 0 bases from J, the junction kept 5 bases outside the gene matches. The chain's CDR3 is CATSRERDSSNQPQHF. The DNA of the CDR3 is TGTGCCACCAGCAGGGAGAGGGACAGTAGCAATCAGCCCCAGCATTTT.

This clonotype occurred a few times. The J gene is TRBJ2-7, the V gene TRBV7-2; 9 bases match TRBD1. The germline CDR1 and CDR2 sequences are SGHTA and FQGNSA. V gave up 5 bases and J gave up 5 bases; unmatched junction bases: 4. This CDR3 has 13 amino acids. CDR3 amino acids: CASSRTGVDEQYF. The DNA of the CDR3 is TGTGCCAGCAGCCGGACAGGGGTCGACGAGCAGTACTTC. The variable domain in full, with the rest retrieved from reference TRBV7-2 and TRBJ2-7, is GAGVSQSPSNKVTEKGKDVELRCDPISGHTALYWYRQSLGQGLEFLIYFQGNSAPDKSGLPSDRFSAERTGGSVSTLTIQRTQQEDSAVYLCASSRTGVDEQYFGPGTRLTVT.

This clonotype has at least ten counts. V gene TRBV7-3 combines with J gene TRBJ2-7; TRBD2 matches at 7 bases. With 5 bases clipped from V and 5 bases from J, the junction kept 9 bases outside the gene matches. CDR3 length: 14 amino acids. CDR1 is SGHTA and CDR2 is FQGTGA in the germline V gene. The CDR3 is CASSLREGLDEQYF. CDR3 sequence (DNA): TGTGCCAGCAGCCTAAGGGAGGGTTTAGACGAGCAGTACTTC.

This clonotype was seen repeatedly, ten times or more. The V call is TRBV20-1, the J call TRBJ1-6; maybe TRBD1 (5 bases). This CDR3 region has 14 residues. Trimming shortened V by 3 bases and J by 8 bases, and 14 bases separated the two germline ends. Germline CDR1 reads DFQATT; CDR2 reads SNEGSKA (reference sequence). The CDR3 coding sequence is TGCAGTGCTAGTAGTGGGACTGATTATTCACCCCTCCACTTT. Residues: CSASSGTDYSPLHF.

The chain uses TRBV10-3 and TRBJ2-7; D possibly matches TRBD1 or TRBD2 (6 bases each). V was pared by 4 bases and J by 0 bases, with 16 bases between. The CDR3 is 16 residues long. Germline loops: CDR1 ENHRY, CDR2 SYGVKD. For the CDR3, the DNA is TGTGCCATCAGTGGGGGGGCTGCGGATGGCTCCTACGAGCAGTACTTC. As protein: CAISGGAADGSYEQYF.

The sample holds many counts of this clonotype. The chain couples TRBV15 to TRBJ1-5; 7 bases line up with TRBD1. This CDR3 region has 13 residues. Unmatched junction bases numbered 5, after V lost 9 bases and J lost 3 bases. Per germline, CDR1 LNHNV and CDR2 YYDKDF (reference sequence). The CDR3 loop reads CATKQGINQPQHF. The CDR3 bases are TGTGCCACAAAACAGGGGATCAATCAGCCCCAGCATTTT.

The chain is built from TRBV25-1 and TRBJ1-2, with 8 bases aligning to TRBD1. From germline, CDR1 is MGHDK and CDR2 SYGVNS. The CDR3 spans 16 residues. With V trimmed by 6 bases and J by 5 bases, 14 bases remained unmatched. CDR3 nucleotide sequence: TGTGCCAGCAGCTTCTTACCAACAGGGGGGATATATGGCTACACCTTC. Amino acid sequence: CASSFLPTGGIYGYTF.

Worth noting for this clonotype: Since a much larger clone is just one base distant, this may be a read error. This likely comes from a read error, as the CDR3 has no conserved phenylalanine or tryptophan at its end. J is TRBJ2-5 and V is TRBV6-5; D remains ambiguous. Trimming removed 0 bases from V and 5 bases from J, with 10 bases in between. CDR1 and CDR2 (germline): MNHEY, SVGAGI. The CDR3 has 14 amino acids. The CDR3 protein is CASSYSKARETQYL. In DNA, the CDR3 is TGTGCCAGCAGTTACTCGAAGGCGCGGGAGACCCAGTACCTC.

The rearrangement uses TRBV6-5 and TRBJ2-3; TRBD2 is a possible D gene (5 bases). Germline V lookup: CDR1 MNHEY, CDR2 SVGAGI. The CDR3 has 16 amino acids. Deletions cut 2 bases from V and 2 bases from J, with 14 bases between. The CDR3, as DNA: TGTGCCAGCAGTTACAGGGCGGGCGTACCCACAGATACGCAGTATTTT. Its translation is CASSYRAGVPTDTQYF.

This clonotype occurred a few times. A much bigger clone sits one base away, suggesting this may be a read error. The rearrangement uses TRBV9 and TRBJ2-5, with D perhaps TRBD1 (5 bases). Trimming pared 4 bases from V and 3 bases from J, leaving 13 bases between. Germline CDR1 and CDR2: SGDLS and YYNGEE. This CDR3 region has 14 residues. CDR3 sequence (DNA): TGTGCCAGCAGCCGGACACAAATAGAAGAGACCCAGTACTTC. Translated, it gives CASSRTQIEETQYF.

V usage is TRBV20-1 and J usage is TRBJ2-3, with D possibly being TRBD2 (7 bases). This CDR3 contains 14 residues. The V gene's germline CDR1 is DFQATT and CDR2 SNEGSKA (reference sequence). Trimming removed 6 bases from V and 4 bases from J, with 17 bases in between. CDR3 sequence: CSAVGGGRADTQYF. CDR3 nucleotides: TGCAGTGCGGTAGGGGGGGGCCGCGCAGATACGCAGTATTTT.

This clonotype is a singleton in its sample. The rearrangement uses TRBV7-8 and TRBJ1-2, with TRBD1 identical over 8 bases. The CDR3 spans 16 residues. Trimming cost V 5 bases and J 4 bases; bases outside gene matches: 12. The V gene's germline CDR1 is SGHVS and CDR2 FQNEAQ. CDR3 bases: TGTGCCAGCAGCCCCTTTACCGGGACAGGCGTCTATGGCTACACCTTC. Translating it yields CASSPFTGTGVYGYTF.

Ten or more counts support this clonotype. The V call is TRBV4-2, the J call TRBJ1-1; no definite D call. The CDR3 is 12 amino acids. Trimming stripped 3 bases from V and 4 bases from J, with 6 bases between. Germline-derived CDR1 and CDR2 are LGHNA and YNFKEQ. For the CDR3, the DNA is TGTGCCAGCAGCCAGGGTACCACTGAAGCTTTCTTT. Residues: CASSQGTTEAFF.